The present T cell receptor beta chain was sequenced within a study of chemoradiotherapy in HPV16-positive cancers (dated by TCRdb to the early 2020s). Background on the whole study: Candidate HPV-specific T-cell clones and common TCR motifs were defined through functional T-cell assays on cells from a couple of HPV16-positive patients. The study asked whether T-cell immunity against the HPV oncoproteins E6 and E7 changes during chemoradiotherapy and whether it affects survival. The candidate HPV-specific TCRs and motifs were then tracked in TCR repertoires from under 100 patients with HPV-related cancers. Overall study results and their limits: The functional definition of HPV-specific T cells was derived from only a couple of HPV16-positive patients, and the survival association was reported for HPV16-positive patients. In HPV16-positive patients, expansion of HPV-responsive T cells during chemoradiotherapy was found to be associated with improved recurrence-free survival. Expansion of candidate HPV-specific clones and E7-related TCR motifs was observed in the tumor microenvironment during treatment, whereas no such expansion was observed for non-HPV-specific T cells.

Repertoires were sampled repeatedly over the course of chemoradiotherapy, so clonal expansion could be followed in the tumor microenvironment. CDR1 MNHEY and CDR2 SMNVEV were looked up in the germline V gene (reference sequence). From cysteine to phenylalanine, the CDR3 is 15 amino acids long. The DNA shown is the 45-base CDR3, in frame from base 1. Trimming takes 10 bases from V and 3 bases from J, and the germline ends sit 20 bases apart. Library construction relied on the immunoSEQ multiplex PCR assay. TCRdb obtained this table from immuneACCESS and retained in-frame rearrangements with V and J assigned. These tables miss some clones; where compared with another copy, unresolved V genes account for less than half of the shortfall, and the remainder is unexplained. The sample profile shows 8,500 to 9,000 clones; about 74% of them were found once. Together, the top ten hold 9% of the sample. This clone came up a few times. The specificity of this receptor is unknown. Base qualities are not at hand, and no much larger clone is one base apart.

The sample was collected from a patient who underwent chemoradiotherapy. The chain joins TRBV27 to TRBJ2-3; TRBD2 is a weak D gene call, 7 bases matching. This receptor was identified in a human donor with HPV-associated anogenital cancer. The CDR3 amino acid sequence is: CATSGGLVATDTQYF. The DNA sequence reads TGTGCCACCTCCGGGGGGCTAGTCGCGACAGATACGCAGTATTTT.